Listed here are 10 T cell receptor beta chains from one sample, sequenced in a study of blood T cell repertoires in COVID-19. Repertoires were generated with immunoSEQ multiplex PCR, while TCRdb's copy carries only in-frame clones and drops some. The data show over 65,000 clones, 85% seen once. Input material: peripheral blood. The receptors stem from a man older than 75 with active or convalescent COVID-19.

This clone has only a few counts. The chain couples TRBV27 to TRBJ2-5, with 7 bases identical to TRBD1. The V segment lost 3 bases and the J segment 4 bases; nucleotides outside the gene matches: 17. Per the germline V gene, CDR1 is MNHEY and CDR2 is SMNVEV (reference sequence). CDR3 length equals 18 residues. CDR3 in amino acids: CASSLRVLGQPRGETQYF. CDR3 DNA: TGTGCCAGCAGTTTGCGGGTGTTGGGACAGCCGAGAGGAGAGACCCAGTACTTC.

The chain uses TRBV28 and TRBJ2-2; maybe TRBD1 (5 bases). The CDR3 is 15 residues long. Trimming took 6 bases from V and 4 from J, leaving 15 bases between them. Looked up from germline, CDR1 is MDHEN and CDR2 is SYDVKM. The CDR3 bases are TGTGCCAGCAGCTTGGCTGGACAAGCCACCGGGGAGCTGTTTTTT. Translation: CASSLAGQATGELFF. Combining the CDR3 with reference TRBV28 and TRBJ2-2 gives the whole variable domain DVKVTQSSRYLVKRTGEKVFLECVQDMDHENMFWYRQDPGLGLRLIYFSYDVKMKEKGDIPEGYSVSREKKERFSLILESASTNQTSMYLCASSLAGQATGELFFGEGSRLTVL.

This chain uses TRBV28 with TRBJ1-1; 11 bases agree with TRBD1. The V and J ends lost 7 bases and 1 base, in that order; junction bases with no gene match: 8. The CDR3 consists of 16 residues. From germline, CDR1 is MDHEN and CDR2 SYDVKM. This chain's CDR3 is CASISGTGGGNTEAFF. In DNA, the CDR3 is TGTGCCAGCATCTCCGGGACAGGGGGAGGGAACACTGAAGCTTTCTTT.

The V call is TRBV28, the J call TRBJ2-7, with 7 nucleotides matching TRBD1. This CDR3 comprises 12 residues. J gave up 9 bases and V 5 bases, and 7 bases lay outside the gene matches. Per germline, CDR1 MDHEN and CDR2 SYDVKM. The CDR3 sequence is CASSNPGQPQYV. CDR3 DNA: TGTGCCAGCAGTAACCCGGGACAGCCGCAGTACGTC.

The chain carries TRBV21-1 and TRBJ1-6; the table's D call, TRBD1, was not checked against the DNA. TRBV21-1 is an annotated pseudogene. This CDR3 region has 20 residues. The CDR3 protein is CASSKAWGTGGASYNSPLHF. The CDR3 bases are TGTGCCAGCAGCAAAGCTTGGGGAACAGGGGGCGCCTCCTATAATTCACCCCTCCACTTT.

Of note for this clone: This CDR3 is also generated by other DNA sequences in the sample. The chain uses TRBV18 and TRBJ2-3, with D uncertain. V was trimmed by 3 bases and J by 4 bases, leaving 5 bases between them. The germline V gene encodes CDR1 KGHSH and CDR2 LQKENI. The CDR3 runs 12 residues. The CDR3 coding sequence is TGTGCCAGCTCACCCCGGGCAGATACGCAGTATTTT. Protein: CASSPRADTQYF.

The V and J genes are TRBV19 and TRBJ2-1; TRBD1 aligns across 10 bases. Unmatched junction bases numbered 8, after V lost 3 bases and J lost 15 bases. Germline V CDR1 and CDR2: LNHDA, SQIVND (reference sequence). The CDR3 is made up of 13 amino acids. The DNA for the CDR3 is TGTGCCAGTAGTATGGGGGTCGGGGACAGGGGGTTCTTC. It encodes CASSMGVGDRGFF.

V is TRBV2 and J is TRBJ1-5; D uncertain. The V gene's germline CDR1 is SNHLY and CDR2 FYNNEI. The CDR3 is 14 residues long. With 6 bases removed from V and 5 bases from J, the gap between germline ends came to 14 bases. This CDR3 reads CASSIAGLDQPQHF. The CDR3 DNA reads TGTGCCAGCAGCATAGCCGGGTTGGATCAGCCCCAGCATTTT.

The chain combines TRBV5-1 with TRBJ2-3, with D perhaps matching TRBD2 (6 bases). CDR3 length: 15 amino acids. Germline loops: CDR1 SGHRS, CDR2 YFSETQ. V lost 4 bases to trimming and J lost 1 base, with 13 bases between them. CDR3 in amino acids: CASSPRRGGTDTQYF. CDR3 sequence (DNA): TGCGCCAGCAGCCCCAGGAGGGGAGGCACAGATACGCAGTATTTT.

The genes are TRBV7-2 and TRBJ1-1; D unresolved. The CDR3 is 13 residues long. With 1 base removed from V and 1 base from J, the gap between germline ends came to 4 bases. Germline CDR1 is SGHTA and CDR2 is FQGNSA. The chain's CDR3 is CASSLVRNTEAFF. The CDR3 DNA reads TGTGCCAGCAGCTTAGTGAGGAACACTGAAGCTTTCTTT. Based on the CDR3 plus reference TRBV7-2 and TRBJ1-1, the full variable domain is GAGVSQSPSNKVTEKGKDVELRCDPISGHTALYWYRQSLGQGLEFLIYFQGNSAPDKSGLPSDRFSAERTGGSVSTLTIQRTQQEDSAVYLCASSLVRNTEAFFGQGTRLTVV.